This T cell receptor beta chain was sequenced during a study of cytomegalovirus exposure and HLA in healthy donors. Overall study: The study placed 80% to 90% of its roughly 410 genotyped donors in the Caucasian-associated ancestry cluster. Study-wide points: Most subjects had HLA-A and HLA-B alleles reportedly predicted accurately by TCR beta sequences. Common viral pathogens were later found to be apparently linked to several of the most significant clusters. Certain indistinguishable V segments, among them TRBV6-2 and TRBV6-3, were excluded.

Vbeta (60) and Jbeta (13) primers were used in the PCR. Method: immunoSEQ multiplex PCR; TCRdb's copy keeps in-frame clones and lacks some. The table lists approximately 130,000 clones, 60% to 80% of them singletons. V lost 7 bases, J lost 1 base, and 5 bases stayed unmatched. This CDR3 has 16 amino acids. The germline CDR1 and CDR2 sequences are MNHNY and SVGAGI (reference sequence). This clone has more than one count but fewer than ten. Antigen specificity is unknown. The sequenced sample consisted of PBMCs. The V call is TRBV6-6, the J call TRBJ1-5; TRBD1 matches at 12 bases. The clonotype originates from a woman aged 60-70 years in good health and CMV-seropositive. The CDR3 loop reads CASTPGQGASNQPQHF. The CDR3, as DNA: TGTGCCAGCACCCCGGGACAGGGGGCAAGCAATCAGCCCCAGCATTTT.